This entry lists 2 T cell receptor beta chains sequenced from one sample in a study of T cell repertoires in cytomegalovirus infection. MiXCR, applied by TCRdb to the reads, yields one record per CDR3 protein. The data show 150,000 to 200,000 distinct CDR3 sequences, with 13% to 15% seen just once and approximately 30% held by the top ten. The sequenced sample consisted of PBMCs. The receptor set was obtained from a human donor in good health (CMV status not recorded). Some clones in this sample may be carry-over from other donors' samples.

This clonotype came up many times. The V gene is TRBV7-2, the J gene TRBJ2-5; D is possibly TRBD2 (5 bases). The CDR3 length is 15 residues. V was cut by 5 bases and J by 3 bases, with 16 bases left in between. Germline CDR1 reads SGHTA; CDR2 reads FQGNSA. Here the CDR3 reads CASSPRRLSKETQYF. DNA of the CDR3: TGTGCCAGCAGCCCTCGGAGGTTGAGTAAAGAGACCCAGTACTTC.

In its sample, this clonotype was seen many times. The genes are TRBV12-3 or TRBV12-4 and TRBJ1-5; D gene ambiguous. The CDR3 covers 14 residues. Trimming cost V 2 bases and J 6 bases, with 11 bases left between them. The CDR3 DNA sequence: TGTGCCAGCAGTTTATTGGGAATTGGTCAGCCCCAGCATTTT. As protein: CASSLLGIGQPQHF.